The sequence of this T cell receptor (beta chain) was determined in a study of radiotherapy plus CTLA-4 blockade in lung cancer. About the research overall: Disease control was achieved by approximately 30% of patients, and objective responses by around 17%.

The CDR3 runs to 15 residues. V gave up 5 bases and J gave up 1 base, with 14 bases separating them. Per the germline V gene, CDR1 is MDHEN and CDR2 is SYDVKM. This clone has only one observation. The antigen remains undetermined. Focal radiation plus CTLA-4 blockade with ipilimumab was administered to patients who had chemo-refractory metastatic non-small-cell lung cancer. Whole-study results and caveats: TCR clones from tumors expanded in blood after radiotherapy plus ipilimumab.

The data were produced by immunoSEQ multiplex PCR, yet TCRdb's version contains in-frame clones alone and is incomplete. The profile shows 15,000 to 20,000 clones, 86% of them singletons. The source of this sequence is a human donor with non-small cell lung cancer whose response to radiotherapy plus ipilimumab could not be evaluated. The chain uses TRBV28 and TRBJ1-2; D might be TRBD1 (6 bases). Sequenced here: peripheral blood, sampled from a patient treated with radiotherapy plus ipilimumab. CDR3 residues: CASSKGGVDNYGYTF. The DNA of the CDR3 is TGTGCCAGCAGTAAAGGGGGTGTCGATAACTATGGCTACACCTTC.